The clone carrying this T cell receptor beta chain showed up many times. Antigen: not known. The sample is drawn from a study of spatial heterogeneity in lung cancer. Overall study context: Consistent detection of more beta-chain than alpha-chain sequences was observed. For tumor regions, TCR transcript counts showed a strong correlation with a T cell module score derived from matched bulk RNA-seq. Study-wide results and limits: Tumoral mutation counts were tracked by counts of expanded intratumoral alpha and beta TCRs.

V was clipped by 6 bases and J by 0 bases; unmatched bases: 7. CDR3 size: 15 residues. In germline, CDR1 is MNHEY, CDR2 SVGAGI. TCRdb itself ran the 5' RACE reads through MiXCR, one entry per CDR3 protein. The data show approximately 25,000 distinct CDR3 sequences, approximately 9% seen once. Regarding time point: sample taken at primary tumor resection. Donation came from around 77 patients with untreated early-stage non-small cell lung cancer. Whole RNA from tumor, nontumor lung or frozen PBMC was sequenced unsorted. This receptor was obtained from a male donor with early-stage non-small cell lung cancer. Sample: lung tumor tissue, taken at surgery. V is TRBV6-5 and J is TRBJ2-7; 8 nucleotides match TRBD2. CDR3 DNA sequence: TGTGCCAGCAGCGACGGGGGGGCGGGCTCCTACGAGCAGTACTTC. Its protein product is CASSDGGAGSYEQYF.